The rows below give T cell receptor beta chains drawn from one sample of a study of cytomegalovirus exposure and HLA in healthy donors. Sequencing used immunoSEQ multiplex PCR; TCRdb keeps in-frame clones, though not all of them. The sample records 65,000 to 90,000 clones, 75% being singletons. The sequenced material came from PBMCs. All receptors derive from a man in his 70s in good health and CMV-seronegative. Both conserved end residues are part of each CDR3. The D gene is left open where the match is weak. Clone size is stated in some rows and not others, as once, few, many or a class when expanded.

>NA|TRBV7-9|TRBJ1-4|once
CASSLGRGESEKLFF
TGTGCCAGCAGCTTAGGGCGGGGGGAAAGCGAAAAACTGTTTTTT
>NA|TRBV7-9|TRBJ1-2|NA
CSSSLVGRTRSSNYGYTF
TGTTCCAGCAGCTTAGTCGGTCGGACACGAAGTTCTAACTATGGCTACACCTTC
>NA|TRBV27|TRBJ2-3|NA
CASSRVSGTGTDTQYF
TGTGCCAGCAGTAGGGTGTCGGGAACGGGCACAGATACGCAGTATTTT
>NA|TRBV23-1|TRBJ1-6|NA
CASSPFSSYNSPLHF
TGCGCCAGCAGTCCCTTTAGCTCCTATAATTCACCCCTCCACTTT
>TRBD2|TRBV27|TRBJ2-3|NA
CASSLYSGGAKDTQYF
TGTGCCAGCAGTTTATATAGCGGGGGGGCCAAAGATACGCAGTATTTT
>NA|TRBV19|TRBJ2-2|NA
CASSTHQGFGTGELFF
TGTGCCAGTAGTACGCACCAGGGTTTTGGCACCGGGGAGCTGTTTTTT
>TRBD1|TRBV15|TRBJ1-4|NA
CATSREGGQLNEKLFF
TGTGCCACCAGCAGAGAGGGGGGACAGCTTAATGAAAAACTGTTTTTT
>NA|TRBV4-3|TRBJ1-1|NA
CASSQDPRGSAEAFF
TGCGCCAGCAGCCAAGATCCCAGGGGAAGCGCTGAAGCTTTCTTT
>NA|TRBV6-4|TRBJ2-3|NA
CASSLPGRESTDTQYF
TGTGCCAGCAGCCTTCCGGGACGGGAGAGCACAGATACGCAGTATTTT
>TRBD1|TRBV6-5|TRBJ2-5|NA
CASSPDRGTKTQYF
TGTGCCAGCAGTCCGGACAGGGGGACGAAGACCCAGTACTTC
>TRBD2|TRBV2|TRBJ2-3|NA
CASSEERGGTDTQYF
TGTGCCAGCAGTGAGGAGCGGGGGGGCACAGATACGCAGTATTTT
>TRBD1|TRBV5-1|TRBJ1-6|NA
CASSLVDRGVSPLHF
TGCGCCAGCAGCTTGGTCGACAGGGGGGTCTCACCCCTCCACTTT
>TRBD1|TRBV18|TRBJ1-4|once
CASSPPGQGMEKLFF
TGTGCCAGCTCACCACCCGGACAGGGTATGGAAAAACTGTTTTTT
>TRBD2|TRBV25-1|TRBJ2-2|NA
CASATGLDTGELFF
TGTGCCAGCGCAACTGGACTAGACACCGGGGAGCTGTTTTTT
>TRBD2|TRBV9|TRBJ2-1|NA
CASSVATLAVSNEQFF
TGTGCCAGCAGCGTAGCTACGCTAGCGGTGTCCAATGAGCAGTTCTTC
>NA|TRBV7-2|TRBJ2-1|NA
CASSFGETHYNEQFF
TGTGCCAGCAGCTTCGGGGAGACCCACTACAATGAGCAGTTCTTC
>NA|TRBV7-8|TRBJ2-2|NA
CASSLWATGELFF
TGTGCCAGCAGCTTATGGGCCACCGGGGAGCTGTTTTTT
>NA|TRBV5-6|TRBJ2-4|few
CASSIRELDIQYF
TGTGCCAGCAGCATCCGGGAACTCGACATTCAGTACTTC
>TRBD1|TRBV18|TRBJ2-7|few
CASSSDRGTYEQYF
TGTGCCAGCTCAAGCGACAGGGGGACATACGAGCAGTACTTC
>TRBD1|TRBV7-9|TRBJ1-2|few
CSSSLAAGGGYTF
TGTTCCAGCAGCTTAGCCGCAGGGGGCGGCTACACCTTC
>TRBD2|TRBV18|TRBJ2-1|NA
CASSPVLAGEMEQFF
TGTGCCAGCTCACCAGTCTTAGCGGGAGAGATGGAGCAGTTCTTC
>NA|TRBV27|TRBJ2-5|NA
CASSLVGVTLQETQYF
TGTGCCAGCAGTTTGGTGGGAGTGACGCTTCAAGAGACCCAGTACTTC
>NA|TRBV19|TRBJ1-2|NA
CASNMGDWPNYGYTF
TGTGCCAGTAACATGGGGGACTGGCCCAACTATGGCTACACCTTC
>NA|TRBV19|TRBJ1-1|NA
CASSRGGWGMNTEAFF
TGTGCCAGTAGTAGGGGGGGATGGGGCATGAACACTGAAGCTTTCTTT
>NA|TRBV7-9|TRBJ2-3|NA
CSSSPSWGGRRTDTQYF
TGTTCCAGCAGCCCCTCGTGGGGGGGCAGGAGGACAGATACGCAGTATTTT
>TRBD1|TRBV19|TRBJ1-2|NA
CASIRTGGAYGYTF
TGTGCCAGTATTCGGACAGGGGGTGCCTATGGCTACACCTTC
>TRBD1|TRBV5-1|TRBJ2-2|NA
CASVRDRGDGELFF
TGCGCCAGCGTCCGGGACAGGGGGGACGGGGAGCTGTTTTTT
>NA|TRBV2|TRBJ1-2|NA
CASSGQQLNFYGYTF
TGTGCCAGCAGTGGGCAGCAACTAAACTTCTATGGCTACACCTTC
>TRBD1|TRBV7-9|TRBJ2-7|once
CSSSWDRLIVVDEQYF
TGTTCCAGCAGCTGGGACAGGCTCATTGTGGTGGACGAGCAGTACTTC
>TRBD1|TRBV19|TRBJ2-2|NA
CASSRQGFGELFF
TGTGCCAGTAGTAGACAGGGGTTCGGGGAGCTGTTTTTT
>NA|TRBV19|TRBJ1-4|NA
CASSAAARATNEKLFF
TGTGCCAGTAGTGCGGCAGCCCGTGCAACTAATGAAAAACTGTTTTTT
>NA|TRBV9|TRBJ2-2|NA
CASSVRGQGVTGELFF
TGTGCCAGCAGCGTACGGGGGCAGGGGGTAACCGGGGAGCTGTTTTTT
>TRBD2|TRBV2|TRBJ2-7|NA
CASRGLAGFYEQYF
TGTGCCAGCAGAGGACTAGCGGGGTTTTACGAGCAGTACTTC